One sample yielded the 8 T cell receptor beta chains listed below, sequenced in a study of T cells in Graves' hyperthyroidism and ophthalmopathy. RNA transcripts gave rise to amplified TCR beta CDR3 regions. The primer set for the first-round RT-PCR of the TCR CDR3 was HTBI. MiXCR, run by TCRdb on the multiplex PCR reads, gives a single entry per CDR3 protein. The sample shows roughly 800,000 distinct CDR3 sequences, roughly 40% of them seen only once. Sequenced material: blood. The origin of the receptors is a man aged 18 to 35 with Graves' hyperthyroidism.

This clonotype was recorded many times. The V call is TRBV7-9, the J call TRBJ1-4; no clear D. Trimming shortened V by 3 bases and J by 7 bases, and 3 bases separated the two germline ends. The CDR3 sequence is 11 residues long. Germline CDR1 is SEHNR and CDR2 is FQNEAQ (reference sequence). CDR3 protein: CASSFSEKLFF. DNA of the CDR3: TGTGCCAGCAGCTTCAGTGAAAAACTGTTTTTT.

This clonotype has a single count. This rearrangement joins TRBV29-1 to TRBJ2-1; D might be TRBD1 (5 bases). The CDR3 extends over 15 amino acids. CDR1 SQVTM and CDR2 ANQGSEA come from the germline V gene. The V end was cut by 0 bases, the J end by 0 bases, with 9 bases between. CDR3 loop: CSVEDDRASYNEQFF. DNA of the CDR3: TGCAGCGTTGAAGACGACAGAGCCTCCTACAATGAGCAGTTCTTC.

The chain carries TRBV7-9 and TRBJ1-5; 7 bases agree with TRBD1. Germline V gene data show CDR1 as SEHNR and CDR2 as FQNEAQ (reference sequence). With V trimmed by 1 base and J by 4 bases, 13 bases remained unmatched. This CDR3 contains 18 residues. CDR3 nucleotides: TGTGCCAGCAGCTTAGTGGGAGGGGGCGCGGTTAGGAATCAGCCCCAGCATTTT. Amino acids: CASSLVGGGAVRNQPQHF.

This rearrangement joins TRBV5-1 to TRBJ1-1; D gene uncertain. Germline V gene lookup returns CDR1 SGHRS and CDR2 YFSETQ. Between the trimmed V and J ends, which lost 0 bases and 11 bases, there was a span of 11 bases. CDR3 length: 12 amino acids. The chain's CDR3 is CASSLAGEEAFF. CDR3 coding DNA: TGCGCCAGCAGCTTGGCTGGAGAAGAGGCTTTCTTT.

The chain combines TRBV7-2 with TRBJ2-2; unclear D gene. V was trimmed by 2 bases and J by 0 bases, leaving 7 bases between them. Germline lookup yields CDR1 SGHTA and CDR2 FQGNSA. This CDR3 has 15 residues. The CDR3 protein is CASSLLRANTGELFF. CDR3 DNA sequence: TGTGCCAGCAGCTTACTACGAGCGAACACCGGGGAGCTGTTTTTT.

This clonotype was counted a few times. CDR3 amino acids: CASSTQDRVGYEQYF. The CDR3 DNA follows: TGTGCCAGTAGTACCCAGGACAGGGTGGGGTACGAGCAGTACTTC. J is TRBJ2-7 and V is TRBV19, with TRBD1 matching over 8 bases. Losses at the gene ends were 4 bases for V and 4 bases for J; bases not matched to a gene: 9. The CDR3 length is 15 residues. Germline V lookup: CDR1 LNHDA, CDR2 SQIVND (reference sequence).

This clonotype was seen many times. The chain combines TRBV11-2 with TRBJ1-2; unclear D gene. The CDR3 consists of 14 residues. Germline V lookup: CDR1 SGHAT, CDR2 FQNNGV. V was clipped by 1 base and J by 6 bases, with 12 bases between them. The CDR3 nucleotides read TGTGCCAGCAGCTTAGCCCAGGCCACGGATGGCTACACCTTC. Residues: CASSLAQATDGYTF.

The chain has TRBV20-1 and TRBJ2-7; TRBD2 agrees at 11 bases. The CDR3 has 15 amino acids. Germline V gives CDR1 DFQATT, CDR2 SNEGSKA (reference sequence). Germline trimming cut 3 bases from V and 1 base from J; bases unmatched to any gene: 5. The CDR3 spells CSASLAGGPSYEQYF. CDR3 DNA sequence: TGCAGTGCTAGCTTAGCGGGAGGGCCATCCTACGAGCAGTACTTC.